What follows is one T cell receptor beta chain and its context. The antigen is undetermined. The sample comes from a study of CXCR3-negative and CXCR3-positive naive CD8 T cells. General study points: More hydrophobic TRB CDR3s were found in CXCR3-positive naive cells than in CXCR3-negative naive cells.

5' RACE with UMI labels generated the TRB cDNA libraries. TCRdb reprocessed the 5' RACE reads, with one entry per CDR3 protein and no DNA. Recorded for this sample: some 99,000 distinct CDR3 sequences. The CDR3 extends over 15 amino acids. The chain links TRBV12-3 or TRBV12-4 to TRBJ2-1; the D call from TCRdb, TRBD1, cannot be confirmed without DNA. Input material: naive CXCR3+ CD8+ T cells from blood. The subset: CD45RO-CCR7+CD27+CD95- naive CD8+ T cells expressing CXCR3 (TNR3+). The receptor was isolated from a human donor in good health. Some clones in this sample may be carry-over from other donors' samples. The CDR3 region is CASRWTGQGNNEQFF.